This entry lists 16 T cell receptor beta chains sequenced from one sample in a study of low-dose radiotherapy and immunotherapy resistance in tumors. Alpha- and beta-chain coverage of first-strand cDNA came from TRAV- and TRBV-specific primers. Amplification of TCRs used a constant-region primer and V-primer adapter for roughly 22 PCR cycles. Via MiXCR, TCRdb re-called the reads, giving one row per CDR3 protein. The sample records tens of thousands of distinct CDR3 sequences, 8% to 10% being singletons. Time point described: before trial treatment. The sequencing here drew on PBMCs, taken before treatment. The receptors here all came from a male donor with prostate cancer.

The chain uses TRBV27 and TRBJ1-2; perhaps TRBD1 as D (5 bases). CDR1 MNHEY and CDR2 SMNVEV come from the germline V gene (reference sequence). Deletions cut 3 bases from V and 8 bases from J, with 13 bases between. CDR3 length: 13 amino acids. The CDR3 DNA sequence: TGTGCCAGCAGTTTCCGGGACCAGAGGGGCTACACCTTC. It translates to CASSFRDQRGYTF.

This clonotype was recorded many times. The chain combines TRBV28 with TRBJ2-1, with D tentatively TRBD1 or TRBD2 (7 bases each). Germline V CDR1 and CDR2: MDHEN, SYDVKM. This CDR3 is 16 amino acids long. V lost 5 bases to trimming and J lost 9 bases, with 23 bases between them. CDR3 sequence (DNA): TGTGCCAGCAGTGAACAGGGGTGCGGGAGCAAATGTGAGCAGTTCTTC. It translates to CASSEQGCGSKCEQFF.

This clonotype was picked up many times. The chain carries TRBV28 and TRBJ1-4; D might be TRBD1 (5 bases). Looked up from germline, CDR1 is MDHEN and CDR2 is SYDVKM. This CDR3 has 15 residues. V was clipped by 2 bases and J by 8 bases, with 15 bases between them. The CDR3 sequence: CASSLRAQGIEKLFF. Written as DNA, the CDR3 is TGTGCCAGCAGTTTAAGGGCTCAGGGAATAGAAAAACTGTTTTTT. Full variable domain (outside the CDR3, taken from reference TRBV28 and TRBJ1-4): DVKVTQSSRYLVKRTGEKVFLECVQDMDHENMFWYRQDPGLGLRLIYFSYDVKMKEKGDIPEGYSVSREKKERFSLILESASTNQTSMYLCASSLRAQGIEKLFFGSGTQLSVL.

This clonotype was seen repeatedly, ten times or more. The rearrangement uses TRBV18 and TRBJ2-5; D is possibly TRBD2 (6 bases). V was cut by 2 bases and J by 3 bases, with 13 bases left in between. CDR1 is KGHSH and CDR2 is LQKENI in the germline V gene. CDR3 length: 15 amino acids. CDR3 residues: CASSPGGRFEETQYF. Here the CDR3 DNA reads TGTGCCAGCTCACCAGGTGGGAGGTTTGAAGAGACCCAGTACTTC.

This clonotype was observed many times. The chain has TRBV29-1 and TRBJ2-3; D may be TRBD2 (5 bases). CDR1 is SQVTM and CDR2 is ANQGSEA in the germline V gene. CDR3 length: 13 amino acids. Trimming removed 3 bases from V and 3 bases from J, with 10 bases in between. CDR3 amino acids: CSVDEGATDTQYF. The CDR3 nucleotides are TGCAGCGTTGATGAGGGAGCTACAGATACGCAGTATTTT.

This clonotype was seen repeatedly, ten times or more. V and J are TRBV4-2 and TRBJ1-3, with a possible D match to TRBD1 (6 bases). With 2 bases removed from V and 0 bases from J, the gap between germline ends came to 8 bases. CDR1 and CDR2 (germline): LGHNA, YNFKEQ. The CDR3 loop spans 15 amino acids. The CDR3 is CASSQNRDSGNTIYF. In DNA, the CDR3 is TGTGCCAGCAGCCAAAACAGGGACTCTGGAAACACCATATATTTT.

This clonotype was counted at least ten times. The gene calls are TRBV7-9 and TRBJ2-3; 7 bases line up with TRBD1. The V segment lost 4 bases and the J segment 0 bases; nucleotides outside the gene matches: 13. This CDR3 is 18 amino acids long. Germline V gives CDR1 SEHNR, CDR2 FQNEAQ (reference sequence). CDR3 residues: CASSSRKPGTESTDTQYF. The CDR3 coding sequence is TGTGCCAGCAGCTCCCGGAAACCCGGGACAGAAAGCACAGATACGCAGTATTTT.

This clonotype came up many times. The CDR3 is CASSSAGPRAKNIQYF. The CDR3 DNA is TGTGCCAGCAGTTCCGCGGGGCCCAGGGCCAAAAACATTCAGTACTTC. The chain combines TRBV28 with TRBJ2-4; D perhaps matches TRBD2 (6 bases). Germline CDR1 and CDR2: MDHEN and SYDVKM. Trimming cost V 4 bases and J 1 base, with 14 bases left between them. The CDR3 spans 16 residues.

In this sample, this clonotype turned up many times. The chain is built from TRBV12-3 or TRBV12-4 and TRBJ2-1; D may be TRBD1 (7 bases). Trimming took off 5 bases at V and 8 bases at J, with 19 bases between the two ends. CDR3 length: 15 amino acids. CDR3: CASSETRGPLDEQFF. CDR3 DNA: TGTGCCAGCAGTGAGACTAGGGGGCCTTTGGATGAGCAGTTCTTC.

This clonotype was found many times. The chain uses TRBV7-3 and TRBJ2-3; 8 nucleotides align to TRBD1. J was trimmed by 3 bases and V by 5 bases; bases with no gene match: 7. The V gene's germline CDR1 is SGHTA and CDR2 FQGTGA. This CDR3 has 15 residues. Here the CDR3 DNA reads TGTGCCAGCAGCCGAGGACAGGGTCTAACAGATACGCAGTATTTT. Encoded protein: CASSRGQGLTDTQYF.

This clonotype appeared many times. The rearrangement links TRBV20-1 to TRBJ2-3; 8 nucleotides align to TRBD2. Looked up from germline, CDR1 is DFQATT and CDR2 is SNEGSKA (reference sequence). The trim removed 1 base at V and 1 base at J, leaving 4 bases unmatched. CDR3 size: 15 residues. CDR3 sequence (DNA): TGCAGTGCTAGAGGACAGACTAGCGGCACAGATACGCAGTATTTT. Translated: CSARGQTSGTDTQYF.

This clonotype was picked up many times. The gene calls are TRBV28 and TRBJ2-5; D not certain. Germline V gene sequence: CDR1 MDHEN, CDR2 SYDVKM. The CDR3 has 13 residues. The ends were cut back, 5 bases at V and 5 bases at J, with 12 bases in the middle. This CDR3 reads CASSVEGPETQYF. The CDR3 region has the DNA TGTGCCAGCAGTGTCGAAGGCCCGGAGACCCAGTACTTC. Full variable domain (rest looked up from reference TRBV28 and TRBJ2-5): DVKVTQSSRYLVKRTGEKVFLECVQDMDHENMFWYRQDPGLGLRLIYFSYDVKMKEKGDIPEGYSVSREKKERFSLILESASTNQTSMYLCASSVEGPETQYFGPGTRLLVL.

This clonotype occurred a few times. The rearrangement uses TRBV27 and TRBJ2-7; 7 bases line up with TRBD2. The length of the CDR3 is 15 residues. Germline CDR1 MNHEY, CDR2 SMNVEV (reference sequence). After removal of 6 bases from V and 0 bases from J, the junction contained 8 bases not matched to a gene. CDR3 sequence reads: CASSSTVAGSYEQYF. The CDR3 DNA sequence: TGTGCCAGCAGCAGCACGGTAGCGGGCTCCTACGAGCAGTACTTC.

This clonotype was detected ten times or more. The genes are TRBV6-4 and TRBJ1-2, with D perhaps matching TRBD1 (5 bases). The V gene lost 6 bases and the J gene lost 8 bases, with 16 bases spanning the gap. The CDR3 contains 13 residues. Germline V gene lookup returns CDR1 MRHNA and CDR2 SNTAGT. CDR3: CASRTGVRAGYTF. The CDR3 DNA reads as TGTGCCAGCAGAACAGGCGTACGAGCCGGCTACACCTTC.

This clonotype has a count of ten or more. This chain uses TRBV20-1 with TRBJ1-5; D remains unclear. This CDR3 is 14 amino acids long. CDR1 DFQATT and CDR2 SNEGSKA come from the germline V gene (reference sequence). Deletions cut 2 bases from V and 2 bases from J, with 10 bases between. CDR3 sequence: CSARRREGNQPQHF. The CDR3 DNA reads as TGCAGTGCTAGAAGGAGAGAGGGCAATCAGCCCCAGCATTTT.

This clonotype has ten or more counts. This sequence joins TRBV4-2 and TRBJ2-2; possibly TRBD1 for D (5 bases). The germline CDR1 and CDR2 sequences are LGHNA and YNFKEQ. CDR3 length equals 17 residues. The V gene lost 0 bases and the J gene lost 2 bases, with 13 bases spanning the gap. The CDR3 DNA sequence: TGTGCCAGCAGCCAAGATCAGGGCGCTGTCAACACCGGGGAGCTGTTTTTT. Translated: CASSQDQGAVNTGELFF.